This T cell receptor beta chain was observed in a study of blood T cell repertoires in COVID-19. About the research overall: T cells, B-cell-depleted T cells, or PBMCs provided the cDNA or gDNA that served as material.

Assay: immunoSEQ multiplex PCR; the TCRdb copy retains only in-frame clones and omits some. The sample yields roughly 300,000 clones, about 90% seen once. This clonotype originated in a woman aged 25 to 39 with COVID-19, enrolled during active disease. The sequencing sample was made of peripheral blood.

The CDR3 protein is CASSERSGGINTGELFF. The CDR3 DNA reads TGTGCCAGCAGTGAAAGGTCAGGGGGGATAAACACCGGGGAGCTGTTTTTT. The chain carries TRBV6-1 and TRBJ2-2; D possibly corresponds to TRBD1 (7 bases). Trimming removed 2 bases at V and 2 bases at J, with 15 bases between. Germline V lookup: CDR1 MNHNS, CDR2 SASEGT. The CDR3 covers 17 residues.